The clone carrying this TCR beta chain was seen many times. Its antigen is undetermined. The data belong to a study of T cell repertoires in cytomegalovirus infection. General study results and limits: Individuals carrying CMV plus the relevant HLA were identified by cumulative frequency of public TCR beta families. Dominating the ex vivo response were HLA-C-restricted CMV-specific TCR beta clonotypes.

TCRdb fed the reads into MiXCR, producing one record per CDR3 protein. In the table there are fewer than 250,000 distinct CDR3 sequences, roughly 22% of which are singletons. The germline V gene encodes CDR1 DFQATT and CDR2 SNEGSKA (reference sequence). V lost 3 bases and J 5 bases, leaving 13 bases between the germline ends. This CDR3 is built from 13 residues. V and J are TRBV20-1 and TRBJ2-5, with a tentative D call TRBD2 (5 bases). The sample was CD8+ T cells from PBMCs. The sequence derives from a human donor in good health (CMV status not recorded). Some clones in this sample may be carry-over from other donors' samples. The CDR3 coding sequence is TGCAGTGCTAGCCCCCCCGGGGAGGAGACCCAGTACTTC. Its translation is CSASPPGEETQYF.